This entry features one TCR beta chain sequence. Original methodology: Reference gene primer amplification gave nucleated cell count estimates. Profiling relied on immunoSEQ multiplex PCR, and the TCRdb table lists in-frame clones only, not all of them. The V and J calls and clone size were taken over from that table, and D and trimming were inferred from the DNA. Of 84,000 or so clones listed, 85% are singletons. This sample was taken from a study of blood T cell repertoires in COVID-19. Study-level information: Samples came from the United States, Italy and Spain, spanning acute and convalescent COVID-19. Sample material is recorded as cDNA or gDNA derived from T cells, B-cell-depleted T cells, or PBMCs.

Germline trimming cut 0 bases from V and 4 bases from J; bases unmatched to any gene: 9. This CDR3 has 17 amino acids. Germline V gives CDR1 SEHNR, CDR2 FQNEAQ (reference sequence). The clonotype originates from a man older than 75 with active or convalescent COVID-19. This sequence joins TRBV7-9 and TRBJ2-1; 7 nucleotides match TRBD2. Sequencing input: peripheral blood. CDR3 sequence: CASSLARGDSKYNEQFF. CDR3 nucleotide sequence: TGTGCCAGCAGCTTAGCTCGGGGGGACTCCAAATACAATGAGCAGTTCTTC.